The subject of this entry is one T cell receptor beta chain. Enrollment of patients from Seattle took place during active infection, with longitudinal follow-up. Profiling relied on immunoSEQ multiplex PCR, and the TCRdb table lists in-frame clones only, not all of them. This sample has some 520,000 clones, with roughly 89% found just once. V lost 0 bases to trimming and J lost 6 bases, with 10 bases between them. CDR3 length: 14 amino acids. Germline CDR1 and CDR2: SGDLS and YYNGEE. The sample comes from a study of blood T cell repertoires in COVID-19. Across the whole study: Donors in the United States, Italy and Spain gave samples during acute or convalescent COVID-19.

Sequenced input: peripheral blood. This receptor was taken from a man between 18 and 29 years old with COVID-19, enrolled during active disease. The chain combines TRBV9 with TRBJ2-1; perhaps TRBD1 as D (5 bases). CDR3 nucleotides: TGTGCCAGCAGCGTAGAGGGGTTAGTCAATGAGCAGTTCTTC. Protein sequence: CASSVEGLVNEQFF.